This TCR beta chain was found in a study of molecular identifiers for immune sequencing clone quantification listed by TCRdb under 2018. Context from the whole study: For a replicate experiment, the RNA from either approximately 20,000 or 100,000 naive CD8 T cells was divided into five aliquots, and four of those aliquots went on to sequencing. CD8 T cells were used in a methods study to benchmark molecular-identifier clustering-based TCR repertoire sequencing (MIDCIRS) and TCR RNA copy counting. The research as a whole found: In CMV-specific effector cells, over 99% of molecules were held by clones above 20 RNA copies, whereas under 1% of molecules were held by such clones in naive cells. Modeling indicated 2.5 to 3 TCR RNA copies recovered per cell, compared with around 9.8 by digital PCR, which implies a capture efficiency of around 31%. Highly expanded clone sizes could be underestimated because identical TCR molecules may share a barcode. Without barcode sub-clustering, chimeric consensus sequences inflated TCR diversity; chimeras reached as high as 47%. The naive libraries included spiked-in Jurkat TCR RNA (about ten copies' worth), and this RNA is not part of the donor repertoire. Spiked-in Jurkat TCR RNA equivalent to a single cell was reported to be detectable even among some 910,000 naive CD8 T cells.

The library was obtained by PCR. The reads were generated on a NextSeq 500. Bulk TCR libraries were prepared as previously described, using TCR primers listed in Table S5. The Qiagen AllPrep DNA/RNA kit was used to purify total RNA. Reads from multiple sequencing runs of the same library were pooled before analysis. The authors processed their data as follows. Only reads with exact TCR constant sequence were kept, trimmed to 150 nt, and grouped by their 12-nt molecular barcodes. Reads inside each barcode group were sub-clustered using a 15% Levenshtein threshold, and a quality-weighted consensus sequence was constructed for each RNA molecule. Non-functional sequences were removed, as were lower-count sequences one edit away from another. Based on a fit of two negative binomial distributions, barcode sub-clusters having less than 20% of the maximum read count were discarded. TCRdb passed the public sequencing reads through fastp at Q25 and MiXCR, retaining productive beta sequences. Each record represents a unique CDR3 protein, reported with the most common genes and DNA among its rows. TCRdb, not the authors, supplied the V and J calls. The sample profile shows some 580,000 distinct CDR3 sequences; around 25% of them were found once. The ten most abundant clones make up 0.78% of the sample.

The junction carries 10 bases between V and J, which are trimmed by 4 bases and 0 bases respectively. The CDR3, cysteine through phenylalanine, is 14 amino acids long. The sequence is cut down to CDR3 DNA, 42 bases in frame from base 1. Reading the germline V gene gives CDR1 SQVTM and CDR2 ANQGSEA. Libraries of naive CD8 T cells were built from approximately 20,000 to 1,000,000 sorted cells, with 10%, 30% or 50% of the purified RNA used. Naive CD8 T cells, defined as CD8+CD4-CCR7+CD45RA+, were FACS-sorted into RLT Plus buffer on a BD FACSAria II. To test detection sensitivity, Jurkat RNA equal to around 11 TCR copies was added to samples of about 19,000-1,100,000 naive CD8 T cells. Enrichment of CD8 T cells was performed with RosetteSep CD8+ T Cell Enrichment Cocktail and Ficoll-Paque, after which ACK red cell lysis was carried out. This clonotype was seen a single time. Its antigen is unknown. Qualities for individual bases were not recorded, and no much larger clone is one base off. A single read is weak support.

The V and J segments used are TRBV29-1 and TRBJ2-1, and TRBD2 may be the D gene, going by 6 matching bases. The sequenced sample consisted of naive CD8+ T cells from blood, with Jurkat cell RNA spiked in. The cell subset or site tag for this specimen amounts to: FACS-sorted CD8+CD4-CCR7+CD45RA+ naive T cells. This sequence was found in a human donor in good health. Some libraries in this study had Jurkat cell RNA spiked in. CDR3 loop: CSVGSGYSYNEQFF. The DNA sequence reads TGCAGCGTTGGAAGCGGGTACTCCTACAATGAGCAGTTCTTC.